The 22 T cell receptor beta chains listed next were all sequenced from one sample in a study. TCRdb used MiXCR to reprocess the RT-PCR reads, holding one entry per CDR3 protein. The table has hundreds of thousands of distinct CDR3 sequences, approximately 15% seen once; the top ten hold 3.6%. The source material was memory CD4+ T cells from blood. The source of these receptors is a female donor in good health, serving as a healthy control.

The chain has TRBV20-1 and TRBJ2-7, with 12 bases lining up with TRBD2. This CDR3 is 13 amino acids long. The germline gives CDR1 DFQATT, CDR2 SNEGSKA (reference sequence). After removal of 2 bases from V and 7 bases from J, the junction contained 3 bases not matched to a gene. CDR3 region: CSARLAGGREQYF. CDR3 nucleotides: TGCAGTGCTAGACTAGCGGGGGGGAGGGAGCAGTACTTC.

The CDR3 DNA sequence: TGTGCCACCAGCAGTGCGGGGGGAGACCGCTACAATGAGCAGTTCTTC. This encodes CATSSAGGDRYNEQFF. J is TRBJ2-1 and V is TRBV15; TRBD2 matches 8 bases. Trimming removed 3 bases from V and 3 bases from J; junction bases left unmatched: 7. There are 16 residues in the CDR3. Germline V gene lookup returns CDR1 LNHNV and CDR2 YYDKDF (reference sequence).

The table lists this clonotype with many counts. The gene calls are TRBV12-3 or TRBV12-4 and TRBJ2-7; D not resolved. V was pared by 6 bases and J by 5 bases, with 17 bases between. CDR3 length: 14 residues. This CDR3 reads CASRRTLLGHEQYF. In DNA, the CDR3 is TGTGCCAGCAGACGCACCCTTTTAGGACACGAGCAGTACTTC.

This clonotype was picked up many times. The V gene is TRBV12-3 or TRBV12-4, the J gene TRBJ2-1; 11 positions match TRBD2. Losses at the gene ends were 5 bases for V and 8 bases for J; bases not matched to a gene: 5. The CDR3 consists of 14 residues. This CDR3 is CASSEGLAVHEQFF. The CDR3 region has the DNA TGTGCCAGCAGTGAGGGACTAGCGGTACATGAGCAGTTCTTC.

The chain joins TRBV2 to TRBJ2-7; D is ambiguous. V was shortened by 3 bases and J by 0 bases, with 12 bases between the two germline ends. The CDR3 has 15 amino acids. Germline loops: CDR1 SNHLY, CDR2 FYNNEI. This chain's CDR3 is CASSDLGTLSYEQYF. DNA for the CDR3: TGTGCCAGCAGTGATCTGGGAACCCTCTCCTACGAGCAGTACTTC.

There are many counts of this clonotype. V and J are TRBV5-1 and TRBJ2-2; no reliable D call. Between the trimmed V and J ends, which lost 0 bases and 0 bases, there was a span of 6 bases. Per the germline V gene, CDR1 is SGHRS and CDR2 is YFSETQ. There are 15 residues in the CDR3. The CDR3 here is CASSLATPNTGELFF. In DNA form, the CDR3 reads TGCGCCAGCAGCTTGGCGACACCGAACACCGGGGAGCTGTTTTTT. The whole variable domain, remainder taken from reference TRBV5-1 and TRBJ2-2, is KAGVTQTPRYLIKTRGQQVTLSCSPISGHRSVSWYQQTPGQGLQFLFEYFSETQRNKGNFPGRFSGRQFSNSRSEMNVSTLELGDSALYLCASSLATPNTGELFFGEGSRLTVL.

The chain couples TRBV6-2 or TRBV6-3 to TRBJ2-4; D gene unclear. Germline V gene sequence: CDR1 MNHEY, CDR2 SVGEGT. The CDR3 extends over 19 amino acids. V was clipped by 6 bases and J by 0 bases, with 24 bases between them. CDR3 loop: CASRIPGRALNVAKNIQYF. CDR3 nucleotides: TGTGCCAGCAGGATCCCCGGACGGGCCTTAAACGTAGCCAAAAACATTCAGTACTTC.

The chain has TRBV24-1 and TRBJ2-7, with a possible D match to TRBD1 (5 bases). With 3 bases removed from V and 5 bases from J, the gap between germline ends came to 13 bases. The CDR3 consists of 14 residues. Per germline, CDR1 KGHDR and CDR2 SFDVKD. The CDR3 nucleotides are TGTGCCACCAGTGATCCTACAGGATCGGACGAGCAGTACTTC. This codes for CATSDPTGSDEQYF.

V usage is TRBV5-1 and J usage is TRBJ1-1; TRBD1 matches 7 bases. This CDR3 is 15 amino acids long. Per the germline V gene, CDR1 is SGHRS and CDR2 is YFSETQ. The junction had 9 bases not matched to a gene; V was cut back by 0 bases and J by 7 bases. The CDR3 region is CASSLDQGDVNEAFF. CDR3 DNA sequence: TGCGCCAGCAGCTTGGATCAGGGGGATGTCAATGAAGCTTTCTTT.

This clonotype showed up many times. The DNA for the CDR3 is TGCGCCAGCAGCCAAGATATCACGGGTCGGGCCCACAATGAGCAGTTCTTC. This translates into CASSQDITGRAHNEQFF. J is TRBJ2-1 and V is TRBV4-3, with D unclear. The V end was cut by 0 bases, the J end by 5 bases, with 17 bases between. Germline V lookup: CDR1 LGHNA, CDR2 YSLEER. CDR3 length equals 17 residues.

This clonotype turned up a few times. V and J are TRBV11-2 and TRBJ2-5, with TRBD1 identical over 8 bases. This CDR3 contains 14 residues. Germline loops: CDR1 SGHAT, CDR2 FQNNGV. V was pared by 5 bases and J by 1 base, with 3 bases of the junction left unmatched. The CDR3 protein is CASSRDRFQETQYF. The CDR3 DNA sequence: TGTGCCAGCAGCCGGGACAGGTTCCAAGAGACCCAGTACTTC.

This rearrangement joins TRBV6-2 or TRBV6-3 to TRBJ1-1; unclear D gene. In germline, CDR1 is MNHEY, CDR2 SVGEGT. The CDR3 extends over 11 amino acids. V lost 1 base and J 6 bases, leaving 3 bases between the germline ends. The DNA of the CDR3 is TGTGCCAGCAGTTACTACGCTGAAGCTTTCTTT. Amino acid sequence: CASSYYAEAFF.

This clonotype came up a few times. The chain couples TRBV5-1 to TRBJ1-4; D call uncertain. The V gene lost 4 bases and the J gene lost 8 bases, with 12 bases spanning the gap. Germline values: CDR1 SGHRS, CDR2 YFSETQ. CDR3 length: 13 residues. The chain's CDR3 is CASSAGSGEKLFF. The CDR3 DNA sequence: TGCGCCAGCAGCGCCGGGAGCGGGGAAAAACTGTTTTTT.

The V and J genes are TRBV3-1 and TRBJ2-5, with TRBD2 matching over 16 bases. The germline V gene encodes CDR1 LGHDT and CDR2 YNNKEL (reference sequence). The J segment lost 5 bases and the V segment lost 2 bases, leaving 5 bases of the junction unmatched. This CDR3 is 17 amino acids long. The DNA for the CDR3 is TGTGCCAGCAGCCAACTTGGGACTAGCGGGGGGGCGGAGACCCAGTACTTC. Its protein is CASSQLGTSGGAETQYF.

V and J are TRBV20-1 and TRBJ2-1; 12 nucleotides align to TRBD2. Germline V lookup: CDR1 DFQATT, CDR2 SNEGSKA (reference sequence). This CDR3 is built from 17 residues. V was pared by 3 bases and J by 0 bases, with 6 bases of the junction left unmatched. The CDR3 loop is CSASGLAGTSSYNEQFF. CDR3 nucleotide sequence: TGCAGTGCTAGCGGACTAGCGGGGACTAGCTCCTACAATGAGCAGTTCTTC.

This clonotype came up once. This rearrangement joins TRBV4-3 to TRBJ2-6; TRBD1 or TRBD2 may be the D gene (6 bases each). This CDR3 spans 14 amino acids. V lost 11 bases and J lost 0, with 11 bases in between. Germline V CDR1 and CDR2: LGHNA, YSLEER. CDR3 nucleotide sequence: TGCGCCGCAGGGGACTCCTCTGGGGCCAACGTCCTGACTTTC. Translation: CAAGDSSGANVLTF.

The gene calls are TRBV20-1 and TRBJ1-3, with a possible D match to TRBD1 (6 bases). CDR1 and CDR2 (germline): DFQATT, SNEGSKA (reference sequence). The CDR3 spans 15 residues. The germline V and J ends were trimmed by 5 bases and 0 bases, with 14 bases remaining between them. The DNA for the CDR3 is TGCAGTGCTGATAAGGGACAAAACTCTGGAAACACCATATATTTT. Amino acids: CSADKGQNSGNTIYF.

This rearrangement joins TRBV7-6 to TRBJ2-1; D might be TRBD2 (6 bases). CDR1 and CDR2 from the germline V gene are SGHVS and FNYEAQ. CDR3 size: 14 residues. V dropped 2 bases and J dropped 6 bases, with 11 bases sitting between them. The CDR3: CASSLQLAGNEQFF. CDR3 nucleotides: TGTGCCAGCAGCTTACAACTAGCCGGCAATGAGCAGTTCTTC.

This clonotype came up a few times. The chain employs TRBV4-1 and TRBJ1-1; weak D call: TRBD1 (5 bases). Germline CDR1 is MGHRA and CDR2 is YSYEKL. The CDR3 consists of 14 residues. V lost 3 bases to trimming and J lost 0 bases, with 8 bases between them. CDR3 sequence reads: CASSHNRMNTEAFF. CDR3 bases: TGCGCCAGCAGCCATAACAGGATGAACACTGAAGCTTTCTTT.

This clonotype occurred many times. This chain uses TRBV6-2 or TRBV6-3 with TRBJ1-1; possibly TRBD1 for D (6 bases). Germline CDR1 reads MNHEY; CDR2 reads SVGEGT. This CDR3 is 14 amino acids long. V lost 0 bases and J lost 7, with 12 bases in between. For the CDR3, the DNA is TGTGCCAGCAGTTACTCCGGCAGGGGCAGTGAAGCTTTCTTT. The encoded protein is CASSYSGRGSEAFF.

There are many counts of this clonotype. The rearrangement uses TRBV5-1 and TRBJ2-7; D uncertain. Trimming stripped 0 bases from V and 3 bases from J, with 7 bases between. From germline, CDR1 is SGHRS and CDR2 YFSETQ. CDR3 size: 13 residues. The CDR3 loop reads CASSLASHYEQYF. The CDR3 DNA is TGCGCCAGCAGCTTGGCCAGCCACTACGAGCAGTACTTC.

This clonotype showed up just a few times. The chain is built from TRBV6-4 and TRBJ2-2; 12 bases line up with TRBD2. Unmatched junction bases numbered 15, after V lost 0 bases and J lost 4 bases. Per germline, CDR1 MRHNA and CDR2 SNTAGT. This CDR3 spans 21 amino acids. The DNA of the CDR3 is TGTGCCAGCAGTGACTCATCCAATCCACTCGGACTAGCGGGACGCACCGGGGAGCTGTTTTTT. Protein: CASSDSSNPLGLAGRTGELFF.